The rows below give T cell receptor beta chains drawn from one sample of a study of T cell changes during pregnancy in multiple sclerosis. Only in-frame clones appear in the TCRdb table, and some are missing; sequencing was by immunoSEQ multiplex PCR. The table lists tens of thousands of clones, roughly 92% of them singletons. The material was peripheral blood, obtained in the second trimester of pregnancy. These receptors were collected from a female donor with multiple sclerosis, enrolled in a pregnancy study. Both conserved end residues are part of each CDR3. The D gene is left open where the match is weak. Not every row has a clone size; where given, it reads once, few, many or a size class.

V gene: TRBV4-1; D gene: -; J gene: TRBJ2-1; clone size: -; CDR3 protein: CASSQLPVGGTYNEQFF; CDR3 DNA: TGCGCCAGCAGCCAGCTTCCCGTCGGAGGTACCTACAATGAGCAGTTCTTC
V gene: TRBV6-4; D gene: TRBD2; J gene: TRBJ2-1; clone size: -; CDR3 protein: CASSDSTSGYNEQFF; CDR3 DNA: TGTGCCAGCAGTGATTCGACTAGCGGGTACAATGAGCAGTTCTTC
V gene: TRBV10-3; D gene: TRBD2; J gene: TRBJ2-1; clone size: -; CDR3 protein: CAISFKRGGMDNEQFF; CDR3 DNA: TGTGCCATCAGTTTTAAGCGGGGGGGTATGGACAATGAGCAGTTCTTC
V gene: TRBV4-2; D gene: TRBD1; J gene: TRBJ1-2; clone size: -; CDR3 protein: CASSHRSGQGSSGYTF; CDR3 DNA: TGTGCCAGCAGCCACCGATCGGGACAGGGCTCCTCGGGCTACACCTTC
V gene: TRBV5-4; D gene: TRBD2; J gene: TRBJ2-1; clone size: -; CDR3 protein: CASSKQTSGYYNEQFF; CDR3 DNA: TGTGCCAGCAGCAAGCAGACTAGCGGTTACTACAATGAGCAGTTCTTC
V gene: TRBV5-1; D gene: TRBD1; J gene: TRBJ2-1; clone size: -; CDR3 protein: CASSLGTGFHEQFF; CDR3 DNA: TGCGCCAGCAGCTTAGGGACAGGGTTCCATGAGCAGTTCTTC
V gene: TRBV21-1; D gene: -; J gene: TRBJ1-6; clone size: -; CDR3 protein: CASSKVKRAQGGSPLHF; CDR3 DNA: TGTGCCAGCAGCAAAGTTAAAAGGGCACAGGGTGGTTCACCCCTCCACTTT
V gene: TRBV19; D gene: -; J gene: TRBJ2-2; clone size: -; CDR3 protein: CASSRNPGANTGELFF; CDR3 DNA: TGTGCCAGTAGTAGAAACCCCGGAGCGAACACCGGGGAGCTGTTTTTT
V gene: TRBV6-5; D gene: -; J gene: TRBJ2-1; clone size: once; CDR3 protein: CASSYSDRLDEQFF; CDR3 DNA: TGTGCCAGCAGTTACTCTGACAGGTTGGATGAGCAGTTCTTC
V gene: TRBV14; D gene: -; J gene: TRBJ2-1; clone size: once; CDR3 protein: CASSRGGGAHNEQFF; CDR3 DNA: TGTGCCAGCAGCCGAGGAGGGGGGGCTCACAATGAGCAGTTCTTC
V gene: TRBV9; D gene: TRBD1; J gene: TRBJ2-1; clone size: -; CDR3 protein: CASSVEGTGKYNEQFF; CDR3 DNA: TGTGCCAGCAGCGTAGAGGGGACAGGTAAATACAATGAGCAGTTCTTC
V gene: TRBV5-1; D gene: TRBD1; J gene: TRBJ1-4; clone size: -; CDR3 protein: CASSRDRGVEKLFF; CDR3 DNA: TGCGCCAGCAGCAGGGACAGGGGTGTCGAAAAACTGTTTTTT
V gene: TRBV10-3; D gene: TRBD1; J gene: TRBJ2-7; clone size: -; CDR3 protein: CAISPQGQSYEQYF; CDR3 DNA: TGTGCCATCAGCCCCCAGGGACAGTCCTACGAGCAGTACTTC
V gene: TRBV7-2; D gene: TRBD2; J gene: TRBJ2-1; clone size: -; CDR3 protein: CASSYLAGGPREQFF; CDR3 DNA: TGTGCCAGCAGCTACCTAGCGGGAGGGCCGCGGGAGCAGTTCTTC
V gene: TRBV19; D gene: -; J gene: TRBJ2-5; clone size: -; CDR3 protein: CASSGTRQEETQYF; CDR3 DNA: TGTGCCAGTAGTGGAACTCGACAGGAAGAGACCCAGTACTTC
V gene: TRBV5-1; D gene: TRBD1; J gene: TRBJ2-3; clone size: -; CDR3 protein: CASSILTGNPDTQYF; CDR3 DNA: TGCGCCAGCAGCATCTTGACAGGGAACCCAGATACGCAGTATTTT
V gene: TRBV5-1; D gene: TRBD2; J gene: TRBJ2-1; clone size: -; CDR3 protein: CASTAGLAGGQFF; CDR3 DNA: TGCGCCAGCACCGCCGGACTAGCGGGGGGGCAGTTCTTC
V gene: TRBV2; D gene: -; J gene: TRBJ1-1; clone size: -; CDR3 protein: CASSVWGTGLGAFF; CDR3 DNA: TGTGCCAGCAGTGTTTGGGGAACGGGGTTGGGAGCTTTCTTT
V gene: TRBV7-2; D gene: -; J gene: TRBJ2-3; clone size: few; CDR3 protein: CASSPPVDTQYF; CDR3 DNA: TGTGCCAGCAGCCCGCCAGTGGATACGCAGTATTTT
V gene: TRBV5-4; D gene: TRBD2; J gene: TRBJ2-3; clone size: -; CDR3 protein: CASSLPAGEDTQYF; CDR3 DNA: TGTGCCAGCAGCTTGCCAGCGGGGGAAGATACGCAGTATTTT
V gene: TRBV28; D gene: -; J gene: TRBJ2-5; clone size: -; CDR3 protein: CASRGTFQETQYF; CDR3 DNA: TGTGCCAGCAGGGGGACTTTTCAAGAGACCCAGTACTTC
V gene: TRBV7-3; D gene: -; J gene: TRBJ2-3; clone size: -; CDR3 protein: CASSHGGGTDTQYF; CDR3 DNA: TGTGCCAGCAGCCACGGAGGTGGCACAGATACGCAGTATTTT
V gene: TRBV4-1; D gene: -; J gene: TRBJ1-1; clone size: -; CDR3 protein: CASGHGLNTEAFF; CDR3 DNA: TGCGCCAGTGGACATGGGCTAAACACTGAAGCTTTCTTT
V gene: TRBV19; D gene: TRBD1; J gene: TRBJ1-1; clone size: -; CDR3 protein: CASSTRTGATEAFF; CDR3 DNA: TGTGCCAGTAGTACCAGGACAGGGGCTACTGAAGCTTTCTTT
V gene: TRBV4-3; D gene: -; J gene: TRBJ1-1; clone size: -; CDR3 protein: CASRISMAAEAFF; CDR3 DNA: TGCGCCAGCAGGATTTCCATGGCCGCTGAAGCTTTCTTT
V gene: TRBV28; D gene: -; J gene: TRBJ1-1; clone size: -; CDR3 protein: CASWGQQHTEAFF; CDR3 DNA: TGTGCCAGCTGGGGGCAGCAGCACACTGAAGCTTTCTTT
V gene: TRBV27; D gene: -; J gene: TRBJ1-1; clone size: -; CDR3 protein: CASSRRDVGTEAFF; CDR3 DNA: TGTGCCAGCAGTCGGAGGGATGTTGGTACTGAAGCTTTCTTT
V gene: TRBV19; D gene: TRBD1; J gene: TRBJ1-2; clone size: -; CDR3 protein: CASSSRDSYGYTF; CDR3 DNA: TGTGCCAGTAGTTCTCGGGACAGCTATGGCTACACCTTC
V gene: TRBV5-1; D gene: TRBD2; J gene: TRBJ2-1; clone size: -; CDR3 protein: CASRAGLAELIPSYNEQFF; CDR3 DNA: TGCGCCAGCAGGGCGGGACTAGCGGAACTAATCCCCTCCTACAATGAGCAGTTCTTC
V gene: TRBV5-4; D gene: TRBD2; J gene: TRBJ2-3; clone size: -; CDR3 protein: CASSIRDYSDTQYF; CDR3 DNA: TGTGCCAGCAGCATCCGGGACTATTCAGATACGCAGTATTTT
V gene: TRBV5-1; D gene: TRBD1; J gene: TRBJ1-4; clone size: -; CDR3 protein: CASSLDGTGEEKLFF; CDR3 DNA: TGCGCCAGCAGCTTGGATGGGACAGGGGAAGAAAAACTGTTTTTT
V gene: TRBV6-1; D gene: -; J gene: TRBJ1-2; clone size: -; CDR3 protein: CASSLTDYGYTF; CDR3 DNA: TGTGCCAGCAGCTTGACAGACTATGGCTACACCTTC
V gene: TRBV5-1; D gene: TRBD1; J gene: TRBJ1-1; clone size: -; CDR3 protein: CASSGGTGGNTEAFF; CDR3 DNA: TGCGCCAGCAGCGGGGGGACAGGGGGGAACACTGAAGCTTTCTTT
V gene: TRBV11-1; D gene: -; J gene: TRBJ1-1; clone size: -; CDR3 protein: CASSLTEGNTEAFF; CDR3 DNA: TGTGCCAGCAGCTTGACAGAAGGGAACACTGAAGCTTTCTTT
V gene: TRBV7-2; D gene: TRBD2; J gene: TRBJ2-3; clone size: -; CDR3 protein: CASRLHSGSTGTDTQYF; CDR3 DNA: TGTGCCAGCAGACTTCATAGCGGGAGTACTGGCACAGATACGCAGTATTTT
V gene: TRBV7-2; D gene: -; J gene: TRBJ1-1; clone size: -; CDR3 protein: CASSSQGGNTEAFF; CDR3 DNA: TGTGCCAGCAGCTCTCAAGGGGGTAACACTGAAGCTTTCTTT
V gene: TRBV4-3; D gene: -; J gene: TRBJ1-2; clone size: -; CDR3 protein: CASSQDTNYGYTF; CDR3 DNA: TGCGCCAGCAGCCAAGACACTAACTATGGCTACACCTTC
V gene: TRBV11-3; D gene: -; J gene: TRBJ2-5; clone size: -; CDR3 protein: CASSPSVLRFQETQYF; CDR3 DNA: TGTGCCAGCAGCCCCTCGGTCTTGCGGTTCCAAGAGACCCAGTACTTC
V gene: TRBV19; D gene: TRBD2; J gene: TRBJ2-2; clone size: -; CDR3 protein: CASSPGLGRAGELFF; CDR3 DNA: TGTGCCAGTAGTCCAGGACTAGGTCGCGCCGGGGAGCTGTTTTTT
V gene: TRBV13; D gene: -; J gene: TRBJ1-2; clone size: -; CDR3 protein: CASSPLRFSTRQSNYGYTF; CDR3 DNA: TGTGCCAGCAGCCCCCTTCGCTTTTCGACCCGACAGAGTAACTATGGCTACACCTTC
V gene: TRBV18; D gene: TRBD2; J gene: TRBJ2-7; clone size: once; CDR3 protein: CASSPRGGAAYEQYF; CDR3 DNA: TGTGCCAGCTCCCCCCGGGGGGGCGCCGCCTACGAGCAGTACTTC
V gene: TRBV15; D gene: TRBD1; J gene: TRBJ2-5; clone size: -; CDR3 protein: CATSIPPGQKTQYF; CDR3 DNA: TGTGCCACCAGCATACCTCCGGGACAGAAGACCCAGTACTTC
V gene: TRBV4-2; D gene: TRBD2; J gene: TRBJ2-7; clone size: once; CDR3 protein: CASSQTPKTSGRPVEQYF; CDR3 DNA: TGTGCCAGCAGCCAAACCCCGAAGACTAGCGGGAGACCTGTCGAGCAGTACTTC
V gene: TRBV5-1; D gene: -; J gene: TRBJ1-4; clone size: -; CDR3 protein: CASSLGRGANEKLFF; CDR3 DNA: TGCGCCAGCAGCTTGGGCAGGGGAGCTAATGAAAAACTGTTTTTT
V gene: TRBV7-9; D gene: TRBD2; J gene: TRBJ2-1; clone size: -; CDR3 protein: CASSETSDNEQFF; CDR3 DNA: TGTGCCAGCAGCGAAACTAGCGACAATGAGCAGTTCTTC
V gene: TRBV7-3; D gene: TRBD2; J gene: TRBJ2-3; clone size: -; CDR3 protein: CASSPGASGRTDTQYF; CDR3 DNA: TGTGCCAGCAGCCCAGGGGCTAGCGGGAGGACAGATACGCAGTATTTT
V gene: TRBV5-4; D gene: TRBD2; J gene: TRBJ2-7; clone size: -; CDR3 protein: CASRLAGGRLDEQYF; CDR3 DNA: TGTGCCAGCAGACTAGCGGGGGGGCGGCTCGACGAGCAGTACTTC
V gene: TRBV27; D gene: TRBD1; J gene: TRBJ2-1; clone size: -; CDR3 protein: CASSSLDRRNDNEQFF; CDR3 DNA: TGTGCCAGCAGCTCCTTGGACAGGAGAAACGACAATGAGCAGTTCTTC
V gene: TRBV7-9; D gene: TRBD1; J gene: TRBJ1-2; clone size: -; CDR3 protein: CASSLARDRGENTF; CDR3 DNA: TGTGCCAGCAGCTTAGCGCGGGACAGGGGGGAAAACACCTTC
V gene: TRBV2; D gene: TRBD1; J gene: TRBJ1-5; clone size: -; CDR3 protein: CASSMDRGYQPQHF; CDR3 DNA: TGTGCCAGCAGCATGGACAGGGGTTATCAGCCCCAGCATTTT
V gene: TRBV28; D gene: TRBD1; J gene: TRBJ2-7; clone size: once; CDR3 protein: CASSDRALGEQYF; CDR3 DNA: TGTGCCAGCAGTGACAGGGCGTTGGGTGAGCAGTACTTC
V gene: TRBV10-3; D gene: TRBD1; J gene: TRBJ2-1; clone size: -; CDR3 protein: CAISDPDDRGAYNEQFF; CDR3 DNA: TGTGCCATCAGTGATCCCGATGACAGGGGCGCCTACAATGAGCAGTTCTTC
V gene: TRBV5-4; D gene: -; J gene: TRBJ2-7; clone size: -; CDR3 protein: CASSAGSYEQYF; CDR3 DNA: TGTGCCAGCAGCGCCGGCTCCTACGAGCAGTACTTC
V gene: TRBV7-9; D gene: TRBD1; J gene: TRBJ1-6; clone size: -; CDR3 protein: CASSFIGQGSSPLHF; CDR3 DNA: TGTGCCAGCAGCTTCATCGGACAGGGTAGCTCACCCCTCCACTTT
V gene: TRBV9; D gene: TRBD2; J gene: TRBJ2-1; clone size: once; CDR3 protein: CASSGPSGRAWNEQFF; CDR3 DNA: TGTGCCAGCAGCGGCCCTAGCGGGAGGGCCTGGAATGAGCAGTTCTTC
V gene: TRBV5-3; D gene: -; J gene: TRBJ2-1; clone size: -; CDR3 protein: CARNWGRPRTYNEQFF; CDR3 DNA: TGTGCCAGAAACTGGGGCCGCCCACGGACCTACAATGAGCAGTTCTTC
V gene: TRBV19; D gene: -; J gene: TRBJ2-4; clone size: -; CDR3 protein: CASRAGEGKNIQYF; CDR3 DNA: TGTGCCAGTAGGGCCGGGGAAGGCAAAAACATTCAGTACTTC
V gene: TRBV29-1; D gene: -; J gene: TRBJ2-3; clone size: once; CDR3 protein: CSVVGGGRITDTQYF; CDR3 DNA: TGCAGCGTTGTGGGGGGAGGCAGAATCACAGATACGCAGTATTTT
V gene: TRBV13; D gene: -; J gene: TRBJ2-2; clone size: once; CDR3 protein: CASSLWAPSSTGELFF; CDR3 DNA: TGTGCCAGCAGCTTATGGGCTCCCTCGTCGACCGGGGAGCTGTTTTTT